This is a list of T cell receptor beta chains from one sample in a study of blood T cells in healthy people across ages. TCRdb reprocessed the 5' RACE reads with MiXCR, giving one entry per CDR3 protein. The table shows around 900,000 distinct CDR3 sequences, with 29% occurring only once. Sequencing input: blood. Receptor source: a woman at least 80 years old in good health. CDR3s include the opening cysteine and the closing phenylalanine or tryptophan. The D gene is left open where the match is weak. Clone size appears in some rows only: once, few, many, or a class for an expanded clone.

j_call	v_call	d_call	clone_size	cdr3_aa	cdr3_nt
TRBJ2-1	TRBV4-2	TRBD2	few	CASSQEGRLAPEQFF	TGTGCCAGCAGCCAAGAGGGGCGACTAGCTCCTGAGCAGTTCTTC
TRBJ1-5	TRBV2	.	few	CASRQNGGIGNQPQHF	TGTGCCAGCAGGCAGAATGGAGGTATAGGGAATCAGCCCCAGCATTTT
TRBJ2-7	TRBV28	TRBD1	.	CANRRRDRVAEQYF	TGTGCCAACAGAAGACGGGACAGGGTCGCCGAGCAGTACTTC
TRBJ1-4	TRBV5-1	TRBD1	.	CASSFGTDEKLFF	TGCGCCAGCAGCTTCGGGACAGATGAAAAACTGTTTTTT
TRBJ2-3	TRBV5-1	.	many	CASSLMSGADTQYF	TGCGCCAGCAGCTTAATGAGCGGTGCAGATACGCAGTATTTT
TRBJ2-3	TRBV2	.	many	CASSMSMDTQYF	TGTGCCAGCAGTATGTCAATGGATACGCAGTATTTT
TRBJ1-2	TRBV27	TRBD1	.	CASRGQADGYTF	TGTGCCAGCAGGGGACAGGCCGATGGCTACACCTTC
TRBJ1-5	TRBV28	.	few	CASSRYRQLSNQPQHF	TGTGCCAGCAGTCGGTACCGACAGCTTAGCAATCAGCCCCAGCATTTT
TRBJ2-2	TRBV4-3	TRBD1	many	CASSQALTGKAGELFF	TGCGCCAGCAGCCAAGCCCTGACAGGGAAAGCCGGGGAGCTGTTTTTT
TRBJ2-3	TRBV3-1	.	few	CASSLRGHTDTQYF	TGTGCCAGCAGCCTGCGGGGGCACACAGATACGCAGTATTTT
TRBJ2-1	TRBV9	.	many	CASSIYHRSSYNEQFF	TGTGCCAGCAGCATATACCACAGGAGCTCCTACAATGAGCAGTTCTTC
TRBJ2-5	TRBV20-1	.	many	CSARGPSGTIQETQYF	TGCAGTGCCAGGGGGCCTAGCGGGACCATCCAAGAGACCCAGTACTTC
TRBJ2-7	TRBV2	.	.	CASSLPASNEQYF	TGTGCCAGCAGCTTGCCAGCCTCGAACGAGCAGTACTTC
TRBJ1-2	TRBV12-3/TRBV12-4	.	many	CASSADTYGYTF	TGTGCCAGCAGTGCGGACACTTATGGCTACACCTTC
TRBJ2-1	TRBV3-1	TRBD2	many	CASSQDGLAGTYNEQFF	TGTGCCAGCAGCCAAGACGGCCTAGCGGGTACCTACAATGAGCAGTTCTTC
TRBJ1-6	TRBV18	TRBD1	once	CASSLTTGWDSPLHF	TGTGCCAGCTCACTGACGACAGGGTGGGATTCACCCCTCCACTTT
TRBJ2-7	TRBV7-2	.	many	CASSLIGEPSSYEQYF	TGTGCCAGCAGCTTAATAGGAGAGCCGAGCTCCTACGAGCAGTACTTC